The 30 T cell receptor beta chains reported below all come from one sample, sequenced in a study of T cells in Graves' hyperthyroidism and ophthalmopathy. RNA transcripts yielded amplified TCR beta CDR3 regions. The HTBI primer set served for first-round RT-PCR of the TCR CDR3. MiXCR, applied by TCRdb to the multiplex PCR reads, yields one record per CDR3 protein. The repertoire holds hundreds of thousands of distinct CDR3 sequences, with about a fifth as singletons. Sequenced material: blood. Receptors were obtained from a young woman with Graves' hyperthyroidism.

V and J are TRBV14 and TRBJ2-5, with 13 bases fitting TRBD2. CDR3 length equals 14 residues. Germline CDR1 and CDR2: SGHDN and FVKESK. V was pared by 10 bases and J by 6 bases, with 8 bases of the junction left unmatched. CDR3 protein: CATILAGGRQTQYF. CDR3 DNA sequence: TGTGCCACCATACTAGCGGGGGGGCGACAGACCCAGTACTTC.

This clonotype was seen many times. The genes are TRBV12-3 or TRBV12-4 and TRBJ1-5; D call uncertain. Trimming removed 6 bases at V and 4 bases at J, with 13 bases between. The CDR3 totals 14 residues. The CDR3 protein is CASSRPGSNQPQHF. In DNA form, the CDR3 reads TGTGCCAGCAGCCGTCCAGGATCTAATCAGCCCCAGCATTTT.

This clonotype appeared many times. The chain employs TRBV24-1 and TRBJ2-7, with D possibly TRBD1 on 6 matching bases. The V end lost 3 bases, the J end lost 4 bases, and 15 bases lay between the germline ends. The V gene's germline CDR1 is KGHDR and CDR2 SFDVKD. The CDR3 is 15 amino acids. The CDR3 protein is CATSDNEAQGYEQYF. The CDR3 DNA is TGTGCCACCAGTGATAACGAAGCACAGGGATACGAGCAGTACTTC.

There are many counts of this clonotype. The V call is TRBV6-1, the J call TRBJ1-2; D gene uncertain. Between the trimmed V and J ends, which lost 4 bases and 2 bases, there was a span of 8 bases. CDR3 length: 13 residues. Per germline, CDR1 MNHNS and CDR2 SASEGT. The CDR3 nucleotides read TGTGCCAGCAGTGGGGCCTCGAACTATGGCTACACCTTC. It codes for CASSGASNYGYTF.

Many counts were recorded for this clonotype. The rearrangement uses TRBV27 and TRBJ1-2, with a tentative D call TRBD1 (5 bases). CDR1 and CDR2 (germline): MNHEY, SMNVEV (reference sequence). The CDR3 runs 14 residues. The V and J ends lost 8 bases and 0 bases respectively, with 13 bases between them. Written as DNA, the CDR3 is TGTGCCAGCGGAACCGACAGAACTAACTATGGCTACACCTTC. Translating gives CASGTDRTNYGYTF.

At least ten counts were recorded for this clonotype. This chain uses TRBV2 with TRBJ2-5; D ambiguous. This CDR3 contains 14 residues. Germline assignment: CDR1 SNHLY and CDR2 FYNNEI. V was clipped by 2 bases and J by 0 bases, with 7 bases between them. Written as DNA, the CDR3 is TGTGCCAGCAGTGAAAACAGAAACCAAGAGACCCAGTACTTC. Its protein product is CASSENRNQETQYF.

This clonotype was seen ten or more times. This chain connects TRBV12-3 or TRBV12-4 to TRBJ1-1, with D perhaps TRBD1 (5 bases). The V gene lost 3 bases and the J gene lost 5 bases, with 10 bases spanning the gap. The CDR3 extends over 13 amino acids. The CDR3 reads CASSFGGGTEAFF. Written as DNA, the CDR3 is TGTGCCAGCAGTTTCGGGGGAGGAACTGAAGCTTTCTTT.

This clonotype was counted a few times. The V gene is TRBV11-2, the J gene TRBJ2-2; 7 nucleotides match TRBD1. V was clipped by 5 bases and J by 0 bases; unmatched bases: 6. The CDR3 sequence is 16 residues long. Germline V gene sequence: CDR1 SGHAT, CDR2 FQNNGV. The CDR3 DNA reads as TGTGCCAGCAGCCCGGGACAGTACGCGAACACCGGGGAGCTGTTTTTT. Protein: CASSPGQYANTGELFF. Full variable domain (outside the CDR3, taken from reference TRBV11-2 and TRBJ2-2): EAGVAQSPRYKIIEKRQSVAFWCNPISGHATLYWYQQILGQGPKLLIQFQNNGVVDDSQLPKDRFSAERLKGVDSTLKIQPAKLEDSAVYLCASSPGQYANTGELFFGEGSRLTVL.

Details on this clonotype: A clone one base away is much larger, so this may be a read error. The chain recombines TRBV9 with TRBJ2-7; possibly TRBD2 for D (6 bases). The V end was cut by 2 bases, the J end by 2 bases, with 11 bases between. CDR3 length: 14 amino acids. In germline, CDR1 is SGDLS, CDR2 YYNGEE. In DNA, the CDR3 is TGTGCCAGCAGCGTTGAGACTAGTCCCTACGAGCAGTACTTC. Its translation is CASSVETSPYEQYF.

V and J are TRBV6-1 and TRBJ1-6, with a tentative D call TRBD1 (6 bases). Per germline, CDR1 MNHNS and CDR2 SASEGT. This CDR3 spans 14 amino acids. Trimming left V 5 bases short and J 8 bases short, with 13 bases between. The DNA for the CDR3 is TGTGCCAGCAGTCAAACAGGGTTGTATTCACCCCTCCACTTT. It is translated as CASSQTGLYSPLHF.

The CDR3 here is CSVEQIGRLAGIEAFF. In DNA form, the CDR3 reads TGCAGCGTTGAACAGATTGGGAGGCTGGCGGGCATTGAAGCTTTCTTT. The V call is TRBV29-1, the J call TRBJ1-1; D ambiguous. Germline loops: CDR1 SQVTM, CDR2 ANQGSEA. The CDR3 loop spans 16 amino acids. Trimming took 2 bases from V and 7 from J, leaving 23 bases between them.

In this sample, this clonotype turned up many times. CDR3: CASSPGLAQDTGELFF. As DNA, the CDR3 is TGTGCCAGCTCACCTGGCCTAGCTCAAGACACCGGGGAGCTGTTTTTT. This rearrangement joins TRBV18 to TRBJ2-2; a possible D gene is TRBD2 (5 bases). The CDR3 sequence is 16 residues long. V was trimmed by 3 bases and J by 3 bases, leaving 14 bases between them. The germline V gene encodes CDR1 KGHSH and CDR2 LQKENI.

This clonotype is deemed medium-sized (0.01 to 0.1%). The V and J genes are TRBV11-3 and TRBJ1-2; no clear D. V lost 0 bases, J lost 3 bases, and 14 bases lay in between. The germline gives CDR1 SGHNT, CDR2 YENEEA. CDR3 length equals 16 residues. CDR3 in DNA: TGTGCCAGCAGCTTAGAGCTCGCCGGACTTGACTATGGCTACACCTTC. Translated: CASSLELAGLDYGYTF.

This clonotype was counted ten times or more. The V and J genes are TRBV19 and TRBJ1-2, with TRBD1 as a possible D gene (6 bases). V was cut by 3 bases and J by 4 bases, with 9 bases left in between. Germline V gives CDR1 LNHDA, CDR2 SQIVND (reference sequence). The CDR3 consists of 13 residues. DNA of the CDR3: TGTGCCAGTAGTATCAGGGGATCCTATGGCTACACCTTC. Protein sequence: CASSIRGSYGYTF.

This clonotype was detected only a few times. This chain uses TRBV20-1 with TRBJ1-1; D call uncertain. The CDR3 is made up of 13 amino acids. CDR1 is DFQATT, CDR2 SNEGSKA, per germline (reference sequence). Trimming cost V 4 bases and J 4 bases, with 13 bases left between them. For the CDR3, the DNA is TGCAGTGCTACCCAACCAGGCGCCACTGAAGCTTTCTTT. Protein sequence: CSATQPGATEAFF.

This clonotype has at least ten counts. The V call is TRBV20-1, the J call TRBJ1-1, with 9 bases lining up with TRBD1. Germline trimming cut 5 bases from V and 6 bases from J; bases unmatched to any gene: 4. Looked up from germline, CDR1 is DFQATT and CDR2 is SNEGSKA (reference sequence). There are 12 residues in the CDR3. The CDR3 reads CSAGTGYSEAFF. The CDR3, as DNA: TGCAGTGCTGGGACAGGGTACTCTGAAGCTTTCTTT.

This clonotype has a count of ten or more. The chain couples TRBV20-1 to TRBJ1-2; tentatively, D is TRBD1 (5 bases). This CDR3 is built from 12 residues. The germline V gene encodes CDR1 DFQATT and CDR2 SNEGSKA (reference sequence). Trimming left V 2 bases short and J 6 bases short, with 10 bases between. CDR3 protein: CSARRQQDGYTF. CDR3 sequence (DNA): TGCAGTGCTAGAAGGCAACAGGATGGCTACACCTTC.

This clonotype was recorded many times. The rearrangement links TRBV12-3 or TRBV12-4 to TRBJ1-1, with TRBD1 identical over 9 bases. The CDR3 sequence is 12 residues long. V dropped 6 bases and J dropped 14; count of bases not matched to a gene: 10. The CDR3 here is CASSRLRTGDFF. CDR3 coding DNA: TGTGCCAGCAGCCGCCTAAGGACAGGGGACTTCTTT.

This clonotype was seen repeatedly, ten times or more. The chain combines TRBV18 with TRBJ2-6, with TRBD1 matching over 9 bases. From germline, CDR1 is KGHSH and CDR2 LQKENI. The ends lost 2 bases at V and 0 bases at J; junction bases unmatched: 5. This CDR3 is built from 18 residues. The CDR3 region is CASSPTGQGFSGANVLTF. CDR3 in DNA: TGTGCCAGCTCACCAACGGGACAGGGATTCTCTGGGGCCAACGTCCTGACTTTC.

The CDR3 region is CASSLGQGLKNIQYF. In DNA, the CDR3 is TGTGCCAGCAGTTTGGGACAGGGCTTAAAAAACATTCAGTACTTC. The chain recombines TRBV12-3 or TRBV12-4 with TRBJ2-4; 9 bases agree with TRBD1. V trimming: 3 bases; J trimming: 4 bases; junction bases outside the gene matches: 4. The CDR3 is 15 residues long.

This clonotype was detected many times. The chain employs TRBV7-2 and TRBJ1-1; D ambiguous. The CDR3 length is 13 residues. The germline V gene has CDR1 SGHTA and CDR2 FQGNSA. Trimming removed 5 bases from V and 1 base from J, with 8 bases in between. The CDR3 spells CASSPQANTEAFF. The CDR3 nucleotides are TGTGCCAGCAGCCCGCAAGCGAACACTGAAGCTTTCTTT.

In its sample, this clonotype was seen a few times. The chain uses TRBV4-2 and TRBJ2-2; D is uncertain. V gave up 1 base and J gave up 3 bases, with 9 bases separating them. Germline CDR1 is LGHNA and CDR2 is YNFKEQ. This CDR3 has 15 amino acids. The CDR3 DNA follows: TGTGCCAGCAGCCAAGCGGGTAGGCACACCGGGGAGCTGTTTTTT. This codes for CASSQAGRHTGELFF.

In this sample, this clonotype turned up many times. The chain has TRBV11-1 and TRBJ1-1; possible D gene TRBD1, 5 bases. The germline CDR1 and CDR2 sequences are SGHAT and FQDESV (reference sequence). V was shortened by 7 bases and J by 1 base, with 13 bases between the two germline ends. The CDR3 contains 14 residues. Here the CDR3 reads CASIPGAGNTEAFF. The CDR3 coding sequence is TGTGCCAGCATCCCCGGGGCGGGGAACACTGAAGCTTTCTTT. Together with reference TRBV11-1 and TRBJ1-1, the CDR3 gives the full variable domain: EAEVAQSPRYKITEKSQAVAFWCDPISGHATLYWYRQILGQGPELLVQFQDESVVDDSQLPKDRFSAERLKGVDSTLKIQPAELGDSAMYLCASIPGAGNTEAFFGQGTRLTVV.

A word on this clonotype: Because the CDR3 is missing its conserved closing phenylalanine or tryptophan, this is likely a read error. The rearrangement uses TRBV2 and TRBJ2-7, with TRBD1 matching 9 bases. Germline V lookup: CDR1 SNHLY, CDR2 FYNNEI. CDR3 length equals 13 residues. Trimming took 10 bases from V and 6 from J; bases not matched to a gene: 10. CDR3 in amino acids: CATQTVDRGEQYL. The CDR3 coding sequence is TGTGCCACCCAAACAGTGGACAGGGGCGAGCAGTACCTC.

This clonotype is a singleton in its sample. The chain has TRBV6-1 and TRBJ1-5; 11 nucleotides align to TRBD1. This CDR3 is 15 amino acids long. The germline gives CDR1 MNHNS, CDR2 SASEGT. Trimming took 4 bases from V and 6 from J; bases not matched to a gene: 5. The CDR3 coding sequence is TGTGCCAGCAGTGGGACAGGGGGCGCGAGTCAGCCCCAGCATTTT. Its protein product is CASSGTGGASQPQHF.

This rearrangement joins TRBV6-1 to TRBJ1-1; 9 positions agree with TRBD1. The germline gives CDR1 MNHNS, CDR2 SASEGT. Trimming cost V 10 bases and J 5 bases; bases outside gene matches: 8. The CDR3 covers 13 residues. DNA for the CDR3: TGTGCCACCTTGACAGGGGGGAAAACTGAAGCTTTCTTT. This encodes CATLTGGKTEAFF.

This clonotype occurred once. The CDR3 is CASSLEGRPAFF. CDR3 coding DNA: TGTGCCAGCAGCTTGGAGGGCCGCCCAGCTTTCTTT. The genes are TRBV7-2 and TRBJ1-1; D is undetermined. This CDR3 spans 12 amino acids. V shed 3 bases and J shed 10 bases, with 12 bases lying between them. From germline, CDR1 is SGHTA and CDR2 FQGNSA.

This clonotype was counted ten times or more. The V call is TRBV5-1, the J call TRBJ2-7, with TRBD1 matching over 10 bases. The junction had 10 bases not matched to a gene; V was cut back by 4 bases and J by 0 bases. CDR3 length equals 17 residues. The germline V gene encodes CDR1 SGHRS and CDR2 YFSETQ. The DNA of the CDR3 is TGCGCCAGCAGCCTAGCCGGGACAGGGGTCCTCTCCTACGAGCAGTACTTC. Protein: CASSLAGTGVLSYEQYF.

This clonotype was observed many times. The V call is TRBV18, the J call TRBJ2-5, with D unresolved. Germline CDR1 and CDR2: KGHSH and LQKENI. V lost 2 bases and J 7 bases, leaving 8 bases between the germline ends. The CDR3 is made up of 12 amino acids. CDR3 nucleotides: TGTGCCAGCTCACCAAACCGTTTGACCCAGTACTTC. Protein: CASSPNRLTQYF.

This clonotype was counted many times. The rearrangement links TRBV11-2 to TRBJ1-1, with no clear D. The V gene's germline CDR1 is SGHAT and CDR2 FQNNGV. V lost 4 bases, J lost 1 base, and 7 bases lay in between. The CDR3 totals 13 residues. The CDR3 here is CASSSRTNTEAFF. The CDR3 DNA reads as TGTGCCAGCAGCTCCAGGACGAACACTGAAGCTTTCTTT. The variable domain in full, with the rest retrieved from reference TRBV11-2 and TRBJ1-1, is EAGVAQSPRYKIIEKRQSVAFWCNPISGHATLYWYQQILGQGPKLLIQFQNNGVVDDSQLPKDRFSAERLKGVDSTLKIQPAKLEDSAVYLCASSSRTNTEAFFGQGTRLTVV.